This record covers a single TCR beta chain. Its antigen is currently unknown. The data originate from a study of siplizumab effects on memory and regulatory T cells. Here immunoSEQ multiplex PCR was the method, and the copy in TCRdb shows in-frame clones only, minus some. The sample records some 87,000 clones, over 80% being singletons. Whole-study results and caveats: With siplizumab, mappable alloreactive CD4+ clones averaged roughly 64% Treg-derived, versus around 27% in controls. The diversity of naive T cells seemed greater than that of memory cells, and their alloresponse contribution seemed major.

CDR1 SGHKS and CDR2 YYEKEE come from the germline V gene (reference sequence). The CDR3 runs to 15 residues. V lost 4 bases to trimming and J lost 4 bases; unmatched junction nucleotides: 9. This chain uses TRBV5-5 with TRBJ2-7; TRBD1 matches at 9 bases. Input material: CD4+ T cells sorted from blood. The receptor's source is a human donor in good health. This CDR3 is CASSVRTGVIYEQYF. In DNA form, the CDR3 reads TGTGCCAGCAGCGTCAGGACAGGGGTTATTTACGAGCAGTACTTC.